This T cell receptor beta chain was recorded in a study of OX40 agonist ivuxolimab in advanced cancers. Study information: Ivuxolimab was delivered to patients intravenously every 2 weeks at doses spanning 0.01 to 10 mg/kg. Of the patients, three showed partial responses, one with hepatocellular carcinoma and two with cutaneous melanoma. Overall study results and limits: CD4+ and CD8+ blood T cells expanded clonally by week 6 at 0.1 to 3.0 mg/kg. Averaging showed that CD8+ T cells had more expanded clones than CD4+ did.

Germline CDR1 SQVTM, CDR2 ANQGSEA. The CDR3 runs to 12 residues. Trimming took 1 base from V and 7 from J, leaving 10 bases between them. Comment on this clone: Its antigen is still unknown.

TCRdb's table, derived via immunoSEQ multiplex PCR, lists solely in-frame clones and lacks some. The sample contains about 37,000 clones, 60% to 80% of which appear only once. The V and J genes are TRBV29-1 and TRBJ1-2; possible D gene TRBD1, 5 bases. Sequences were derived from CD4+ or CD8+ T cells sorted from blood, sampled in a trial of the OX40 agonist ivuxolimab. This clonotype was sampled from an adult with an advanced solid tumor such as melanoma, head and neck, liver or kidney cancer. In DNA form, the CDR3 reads TGCAGCGTTGAAGCTAGGGGAGGTGGCTACACCTTC. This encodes CSVEARGGGYTF.